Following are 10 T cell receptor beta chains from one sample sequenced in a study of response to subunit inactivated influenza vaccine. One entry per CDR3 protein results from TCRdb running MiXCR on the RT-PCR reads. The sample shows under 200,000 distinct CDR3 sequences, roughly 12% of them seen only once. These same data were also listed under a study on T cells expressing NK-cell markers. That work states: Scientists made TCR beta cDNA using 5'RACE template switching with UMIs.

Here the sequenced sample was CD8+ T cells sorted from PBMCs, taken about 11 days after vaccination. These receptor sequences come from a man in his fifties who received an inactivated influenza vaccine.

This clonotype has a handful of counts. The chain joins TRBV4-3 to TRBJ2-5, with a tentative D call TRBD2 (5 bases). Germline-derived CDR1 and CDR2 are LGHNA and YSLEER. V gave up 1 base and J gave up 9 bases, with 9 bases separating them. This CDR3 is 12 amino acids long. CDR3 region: CASSQGGSAQYF. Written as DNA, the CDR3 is TGCGCCAGCAGCCAAGGCGGGTCCGCCCAGTACTTC.

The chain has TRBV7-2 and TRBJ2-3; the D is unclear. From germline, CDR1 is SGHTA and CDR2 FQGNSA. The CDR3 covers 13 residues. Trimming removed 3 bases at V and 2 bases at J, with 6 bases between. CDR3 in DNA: TGTGCCAGCAGCTTCCCCTACACAGATACGCAGTATTTT. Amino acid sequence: CASSFPYTDTQYF. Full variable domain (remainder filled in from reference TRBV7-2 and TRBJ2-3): GAGVSQSPSNKVTEKGKDVELRCDPISGHTALYWYRQSLGQGLEFLIYFQGNSAPDKSGLPSDRFSAERTGGSVSTLTIQRTQQEDSAVYLCASSFPYTDTQYFGPGTRLTVL.

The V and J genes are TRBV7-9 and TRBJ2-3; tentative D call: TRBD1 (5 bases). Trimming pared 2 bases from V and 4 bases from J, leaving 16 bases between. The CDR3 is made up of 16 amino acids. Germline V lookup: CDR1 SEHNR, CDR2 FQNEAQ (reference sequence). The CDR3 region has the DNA TGTGCCAGCAGCTTACGGTGGCAGGGATGGTCAGATACGCAGTATTTT. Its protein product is CASSLRWQGWSDTQYF. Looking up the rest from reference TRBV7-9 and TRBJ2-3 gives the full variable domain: DTGVSQNPRHKITKRGQNVTFRCDPISEHNRLYWYRQTLGQGPEFLTYFQNEAQLEKSRLLSDRFSAERPKGSFSTLEIQRTEQGDSAMYLCASSLRWQGWSDTQYFGPGTRLTVL.

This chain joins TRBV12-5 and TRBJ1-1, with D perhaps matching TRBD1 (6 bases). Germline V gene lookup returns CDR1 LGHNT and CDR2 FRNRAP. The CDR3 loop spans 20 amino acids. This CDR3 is CASSKGVQGTNAAGNTEAFF. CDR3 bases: TGTGCCTCCTCCAAGGGGGTCCAGGGGACTAATGCTGCGGGGAACACTGAAGCTTTCTTT.

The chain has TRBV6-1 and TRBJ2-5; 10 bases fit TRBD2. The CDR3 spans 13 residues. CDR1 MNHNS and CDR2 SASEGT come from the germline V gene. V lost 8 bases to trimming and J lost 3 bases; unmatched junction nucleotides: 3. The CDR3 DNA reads TGTGCCAGCCGAACTAGCGGGGAAGAGACCCAGTACTTC. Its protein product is CASRTSGEETQYF.

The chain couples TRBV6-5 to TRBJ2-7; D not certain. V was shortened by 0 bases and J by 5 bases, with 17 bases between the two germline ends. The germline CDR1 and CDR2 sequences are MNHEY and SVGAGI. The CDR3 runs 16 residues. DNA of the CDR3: TGTGCCAGCAGTTACTCGTTGTCTGGTATAGGCCACGAGCAGTACTTC. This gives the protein CASSYSLSGIGHEQYF.

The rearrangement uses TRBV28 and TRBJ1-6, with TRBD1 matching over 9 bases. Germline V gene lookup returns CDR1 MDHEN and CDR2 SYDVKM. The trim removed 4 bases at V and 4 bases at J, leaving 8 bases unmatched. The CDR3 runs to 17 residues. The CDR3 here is CASSSGQGYGYNSPLHF. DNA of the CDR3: TGTGCCAGCAGTTCAGGACAGGGGTATGGTTATAATTCACCCCTCCACTTT.

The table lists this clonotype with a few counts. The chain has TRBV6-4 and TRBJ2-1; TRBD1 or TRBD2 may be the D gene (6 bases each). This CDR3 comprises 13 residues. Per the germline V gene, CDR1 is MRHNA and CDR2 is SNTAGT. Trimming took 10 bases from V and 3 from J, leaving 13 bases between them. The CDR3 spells CATRGGGYNEQFF. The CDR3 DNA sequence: TGTGCCACGAGAGGGGGAGGCTACAATGAGCAGTTCTTC.

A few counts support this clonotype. For the CDR3, the DNA is TGTGCCAGCAGATTCACAGATACGCAGTATTTT. Protein: CASRFTDTQYF. The genes are TRBV28 and TRBJ2-3; no reliable D call. The CDR3 contains 11 residues. The germline V gene encodes CDR1 MDHEN and CDR2 SYDVKM. V gave up 6 bases and J gave up 2 bases, with 3 bases separating them.

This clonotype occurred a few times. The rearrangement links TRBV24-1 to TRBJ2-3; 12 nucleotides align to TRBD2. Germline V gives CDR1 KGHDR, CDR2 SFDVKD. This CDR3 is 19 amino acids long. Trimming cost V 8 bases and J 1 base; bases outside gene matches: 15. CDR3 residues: CATNLIWASGGACTDTQYF. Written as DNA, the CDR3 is TGTGCCACCAACCTGATTTGGGCTAGCGGGGGGGCTTGCACAGATACGCAGTATTTT.